The clone carrying this T cell receptor beta chain has just a few counts. The data stem from a study of patients and donors after allogeneic stem cell transplantation. TCRdb called the RT-PCR reads again in MiXCR, with one record for every CDR3 protein. Among more than 850,000 distinct CDR3 sequences listed, about a sixth were seen once. The germline V gene has CDR1 SGHTA and CDR2 FQGTGA. Trimming left V 4 bases short and J 6 bases short, with 13 bases between. This CDR3 spans 13 amino acids. The V call is TRBV7-3, the J call TRBJ2-7; possibly TRBD2 for D (6 bases). The sample taken for sequencing was blood, either unsorted or a sorted T cell fraction (not recorded which). The clonotype was recovered from a human donor who was either an allogeneic HSCT recipient or a stem cell or donor lymphocyte infusion donor (not recorded which). It is not recorded whose cells these are; they may come from a transplant donor. The CDR3 region has the DNA TGTGCCAGCAGCTCCGTTATCGGGGGCGAGCAGTACTTC. It specifies CASSSVIGGEQYF.